The present entry profiles one T cell receptor beta chain with its context. Its antigen is undetermined. Primers included in the PCR were 60 Vbeta and 13 Jbeta primers. Profiled with immunoSEQ multiplex PCR; TCRdb holds only in-frame clones, not every one. The sample contains 150,000 or so clones, roughly four fifths of which appear only once. These data are taken from a study of cytomegalovirus exposure and HLA in healthy donors. Study as a whole: Of the donors genotyped, approximately 400 in all, about 81% fell in the Caucasian-associated ancestry cluster. The study's findings and limits: Indistinguishable V segments such as TRBV6-2 and TRBV6-3 were excluded. Later analysis associated a missense DCLRE1C variant with TCR beta V- and J-gene trimming.

The CDR3 length is 14 residues. V was cut by 1 base and J by 6 bases, with 10 bases left in between. Germline V CDR1 and CDR2: MNHEY, SMNVEV (reference sequence). This chain links TRBV27 with TRBJ2-1, with D tentatively TRBD1 (5 bases). The specimen was PBMCs. The origin of this receptor is a woman in her 40s in good health and CMV-seronegative. This chain's CDR3 is CASSLWGPGNEQFF. As DNA, the CDR3 is TGTGCCAGCAGTTTATGGGGCCCCGGCAATGAGCAGTTCTTC.